This TCR beta chain emerged from a study of blood T cell repertoires in COVID-19. Study at large: Acute and convalescent COVID-19 specimens originated in the United States, Italy and Spain. Sample material is recorded as cDNA or gDNA derived from T cells, B-cell-depleted T cells, or PBMCs.

CDR1 and CDR2 from the germline V gene are MDHEN and SYDVKM. The length of the CDR3 is 14 residues. Trimming took 1 base from V and 8 from J, leaving 14 bases between them. Original analysis: Nucleated cell number was recorded as an estimate derived from reference gene primer amplification. Here immunoSEQ multiplex PCR was the method, and the copy in TCRdb shows in-frame clones only, minus some. Clone size and the V and J calls come from that table; the DNA yielded D and trimming. This table has 150,000 or so clones, just under 85% appearing once. This sequence originates from an older woman with acute or convalescent COVID-19. This rearrangement joins TRBV28 to TRBJ1-2; possibly TRBD1 for D (5 bases). The sample was peripheral blood. Written as DNA, the CDR3 is TGTGCCAGCAGTTTATCGGCAGGGTTGCGGGGCTACACCTTC. As protein: CASSLSAGLRGYTF.